These T cell receptor beta chains were read from a single sample in a study of a mutant IDH1 vaccine in newly diagnosed glioma. These receptors' targets are unknown. The protocol was immunoSEQ multiplex PCR, while the TCRdb copy is restricted to in-frame clones and leaves out a portion. The sample holds over 35,000 clones, around 83% seen once. The sequenced sample was PBMCs, obtained from a glioma patient whose treatment included an IDH1 peptide vaccine. All receptors come from a woman aged 45-59 years with glioma. Each CDR3 is given with its conserved first and last residue. Each record gives: clone size, V gene, J gene, D gene, CDR3 protein, CDR3 DNA. D genes are given only for firm matches. Clone size, where shown, is once, few, many, or a class for clones that have expanded.

abundance: NA
v_gene: TRBV18
j_gene: TRBJ2-5
d_gene: NA
CDR3aa: CASSPPIGYQETQYF
CDR3nt: TGTGCCAGCTCACCACCGATAGGGTACCAAGAGACCCAGTACTTC

abundance: NA
v_gene: TRBV5-1
j_gene: TRBJ1-3
d_gene: NA
CDR3aa: CASSYSGTFGNTIYF
CDR3nt: TGCGCCAGCAGCTATTCCGGGACTTTTGGAAACACCATATATTTT

abundance: NA
v_gene: TRBV2
j_gene: TRBJ2-2
d_gene: NA
CDR3aa: CASSEVAGTGELFF
CDR3nt: TGTGCCAGCAGTGAAGTCGCGGGCACCGGGGAGCTGTTTTTT

abundance: NA
v_gene: TRBV6-5
j_gene: TRBJ1-1
d_gene: NA
CDR3aa: CASSGYGRGNTEAFF
CDR3nt: TGTGCCAGCAGTGGCTATGGTCGGGGTAACACTGAAGCTTTCTTT

abundance: NA
v_gene: TRBV6-4
j_gene: TRBJ2-1
d_gene: NA
CDR3aa: CASSARGGGLNEQFF
CDR3nt: TGTGCCAGCAGCGCCCGAGGGGGAGGCCTCAATGAGCAGTTCTTC

abundance: NA
v_gene: TRBV27
j_gene: TRBJ2-7
d_gene: NA
CDR3aa: CASSLIGALSSYEQYF
CDR3nt: TGTGCCAGCAGTTTAATAGGGGCCTTGAGCTCCTACGAGCAGTACTTC

abundance: NA
v_gene: TRBV19
j_gene: TRBJ2-3
d_gene: NA
CDR3aa: CASSIARTAITDTQYF
CDR3nt: TGTGCCAGTAGTATAGCGAGAACTGCGATCACAGATACGCAGTATTTT

abundance: NA
v_gene: TRBV4-2
j_gene: TRBJ2-3
d_gene: NA
CDR3aa: CASSQDGQITDTQYF
CDR3nt: TGTGCCAGCAGCCAAGATGGGCAGATCACAGATACGCAGTATTTT

abundance: NA
v_gene: TRBV5-1
j_gene: TRBJ1-2
d_gene: NA
CDR3aa: CASSSGWAANYGYTF
CDR3nt: TGCGCCAGCAGCTCCGGTTGGGCAGCTAACTATGGCTACACCTTC

abundance: NA
v_gene: TRBV4-1
j_gene: TRBJ1-2
d_gene: NA
CDR3aa: CASSPKTARTRGYTF
CDR3nt: TGCGCCAGCAGCCCTAAGACAGCACGGACGCGTGGCTACACCTTC

abundance: NA
v_gene: TRBV5-1
j_gene: TRBJ2-5
d_gene: NA
CDR3aa: CASSLAPNNLETQYF
CDR3nt: TGCGCCAGCAGCTTGGCACCGAATAATCTAGAGACCCAGTACTTC

abundance: NA
v_gene: TRBV11-2
j_gene: TRBJ2-2
d_gene: NA
CDR3aa: CASSFFGNTGELFF
CDR3nt: TGTGCCAGCAGCTTTTTCGGGAACACCGGGGAGCTGTTTTTT

abundance: NA
v_gene: TRBV25-1
j_gene: TRBJ2-7
d_gene: NA
CDR3aa: CASSAVYEQYF
CDR3nt: TGTGCCAGCAGTGCGGTCTACGAGCAGTACTTC

abundance: few
v_gene: TRBV4-1
j_gene: TRBJ1-1
d_gene: NA
CDR3aa: CASSQGGAMNTEAFF
CDR3nt: TGCGCCAGCAGCCAAGGGGGGGCGATGAACACTGAAGCTTTCTTT

abundance: once
v_gene: TRBV7-9
j_gene: TRBJ1-1
d_gene: NA
CDR3aa: CASSPNQEAFF
CDR3nt: TGTGCCAGCAGCCCAAACCAAGAAGCTTTCTTT

abundance: few
v_gene: TRBV10-3
j_gene: TRBJ2-7
d_gene: NA
CDR3aa: CAISPSRLEQYF
CDR3nt: TGTGCCATCAGCCCCTCCAGGCTGGAGCAGTACTTC

abundance: NA
v_gene: TRBV14
j_gene: TRBJ2-1
d_gene: NA
CDR3aa: CASRPLIREIGNEQFF
CDR3nt: TGTGCCAGCAGACCACTAATCAGGGAAATTGGCAATGAGCAGTTCTTC

abundance: few
v_gene: TRBV5-1
j_gene: TRBJ1-2
d_gene: NA
CDR3aa: CASSLYQAFGYTF
CDR3nt: TGCGCCAGCAGCTTGTATCAGGCTTTCGGCTACACCTTC

abundance: NA
v_gene: TRBV28
j_gene: TRBJ1-2
d_gene: NA
CDR3aa: CASSYSANYGYTF
CDR3nt: TGTGCCAGCAGTTACTCTGCTAACTATGGCTACACCTTC

abundance: NA
v_gene: TRBV6-5
j_gene: TRBJ2-7
d_gene: NA
CDR3aa: CASSYRGLIYEQYF
CDR3nt: TGTGCCAGCAGTTACAGGGGACTTATCTACGAGCAGTACTTC

abundance: once
v_gene: TRBV19
j_gene: TRBJ1-3
d_gene: TRBD1
CDR3aa: CASHGQGGNTIYF
CDR3nt: TGTGCCAGTCACGGACAGGGCGGAAACACCATATATTTT

abundance: NA
v_gene: TRBV6-1
j_gene: TRBJ1-6
d_gene: NA
CDR3aa: CAARGRELTPLHF
CDR3nt: TGTGCCGCCCGCGGAAGGGAATTGACACCCCTCCACTTT

abundance: NA
v_gene: TRBV7-9
j_gene: TRBJ2-3
d_gene: TRBD2
CDR3aa: CASSLYGGGDTDTQYF
CDR3nt: TGTGCCAGCAGCTTATACGGCGGGGGGGACACAGATACGCAGTATTTT

abundance: medium-sized
v_gene: TRBV30
j_gene: TRBJ1-1
d_gene: NA
CDR3aa: CAWTPGGGRGTEAFF
CDR3nt: TGTGCCTGGACCCCTGGGGGGGGAAGGGGCACTGAAGCTTTCTTT

abundance: NA
v_gene: TRBV7-8
j_gene: TRBJ2-7
d_gene: NA
CDR3aa: CASSLVSGYEQYF
CDR3nt: TGTGCCAGCAGCTTAGTGTCTGGGTACGAGCAGTACTTC

abundance: NA
v_gene: TRBV19
j_gene: TRBJ1-2
d_gene: NA
CDR3aa: CASSTSTSGGDYGYTF
CDR3nt: TGTGCCAGTAGTACCTCTACTAGCGGGGGGGACTATGGCTACACCTTC

abundance: NA
v_gene: TRBV29-1
j_gene: TRBJ2-2
d_gene: NA
CDR3aa: CSVGGAGTDGELFF
CDR3nt: TGCAGCGTCGGCGGGGCAGGAACAGACGGGGAGCTGTTTTTT

abundance: once
v_gene: TRBV27
j_gene: TRBJ2-7
d_gene: NA
CDR3aa: CASSFQGGTYEQYF
CDR3nt: TGTGCCAGCAGTTTTCAGGGCGGAACCTACGAGCAGTACTTC

abundance: NA
v_gene: TRBV9
j_gene: TRBJ1-3
d_gene: NA
CDR3aa: CASPVGAKGNTIYF
CDR3nt: TGTGCCAGCCCCGTGGGGGCAAAAGGAAACACCATATATTTT

abundance: once
v_gene: TRBV27
j_gene: TRBJ1-1
d_gene: NA
CDR3aa: CASSSYTALNTEAFF
CDR3nt: TGTGCCAGCAGTTCGTATACGGCCCTGAACACTGAAGCTTTCTTT

abundance: NA
v_gene: TRBV29-1
j_gene: TRBJ2-5
d_gene: NA
CDR3aa: CSVTRERETQYF
CDR3nt: TGCAGCGTGACCCGGGAACGAGAGACCCAGTACTTC

abundance: NA
v_gene: TRBV28
j_gene: TRBJ1-1
d_gene: NA
CDR3aa: CASSQPGPSLGAFF
CDR3nt: TGTGCCAGCAGCCAACCGGGACCGAGCCTTGGAGCTTTCTTT

abundance: few
v_gene: TRBV5-4
j_gene: TRBJ2-7
d_gene: TRBD2
CDR3aa: CASSPGTSGGRNLYEQYF
CDR3nt: TGTGCCAGCAGCCCCGGGACTAGCGGGGGCCGCAACCTCTACGAGCAGTACTTC

abundance: NA
v_gene: TRBV7-9
j_gene: TRBJ1-1
d_gene: NA
CDR3aa: CASSLAVALNTEAFF
CDR3nt: TGTGCCAGCAGCTTAGCCGTCGCCTTGAACACTGAAGCTTTCTTT

abundance: NA
v_gene: TRBV5-6
j_gene: TRBJ2-5
d_gene: TRBD2
CDR3aa: CASSEEVSGGVQETQYF
CDR3nt: TGTGCCAGCAGCGAGGAAGTGAGCGGGGGGGTCCAAGAGACCCAGTACTTC

abundance: NA
v_gene: TRBV20-1
j_gene: TRBJ1-2
d_gene: NA
CDR3aa: CSASFGYTF
CDR3nt: TGCAGTGCTAGTTTCGGCTACACCTTC

abundance: NA
v_gene: TRBV11-1
j_gene: TRBJ1-4
d_gene: TRBD1
CDR3aa: CASSLGQYSEKLFF
CDR3nt: TGTGCCAGCAGCTTGGGACAGTACAGCGAAAAACTGTTTTTT

abundance: NA
v_gene: TRBV27
j_gene: TRBJ1-6
d_gene: NA
CDR3aa: CASSYTDRNSPLHF
CDR3nt: TGTGCCAGCAGTTATACGGACCGCAATTCACCCCTCCACTTT

abundance: few
v_gene: TRBV7-2
j_gene: TRBJ1-4
d_gene: NA
CDR3aa: CASSLEPNEKLFF
CDR3nt: TGTGCCAGCAGCTTAGAGCCTAATGAAAAACTGTTTTTT